The source of this TCR beta chain is a study of technical replicates of blood from a handful of donors. Libraries were prepared by immunoSEQ multiplex PCR; TCRdb keeps only in-frame clonotypes and omits some of them. The sample carries 45,000 to 65,000 clones, 94% recorded once. This clone was seen only a few times. Germline V gene sequence: CDR1 MNHEY, CDR2 SVGAGI. The junction had 3 bases not matched to a gene; V was cut back by 0 bases and J by 2 bases. CDR3 length: 15 residues. Sequenced material: T cells isolated from PBMCs. This clonotype originated in a human donor in good health. This chain uses TRBV6-5 with TRBJ1-1; TRBD1 agrees at 7 bases. The CDR3 sequence is CASSYSEGGNTEAFF. In DNA, the CDR3 is TGTGCCAGCAGTTACTCAGAAGGGGGCAACACTGAAGCTTTCTTT.